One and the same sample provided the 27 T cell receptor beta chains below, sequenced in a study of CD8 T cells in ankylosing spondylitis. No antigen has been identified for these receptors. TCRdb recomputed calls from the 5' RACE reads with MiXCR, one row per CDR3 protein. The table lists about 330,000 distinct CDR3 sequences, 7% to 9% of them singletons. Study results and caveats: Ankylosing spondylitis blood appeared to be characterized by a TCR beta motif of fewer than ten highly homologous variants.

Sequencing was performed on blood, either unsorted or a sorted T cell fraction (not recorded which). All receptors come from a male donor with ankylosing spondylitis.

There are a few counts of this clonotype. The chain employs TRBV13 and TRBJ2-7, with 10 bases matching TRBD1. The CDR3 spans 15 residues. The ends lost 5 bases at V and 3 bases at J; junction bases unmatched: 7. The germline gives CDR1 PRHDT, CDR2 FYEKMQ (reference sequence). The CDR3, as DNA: TGTGCCAGCAGCACGAGGGACAGGGGCCGCTACGAGCAGTACTTC. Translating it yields CASSTRDRGRYEQYF.

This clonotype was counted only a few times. The CDR3 DNA reads TGCAGCGCTCGAAACTCTGGAAACACCATATATTTT. Translating gives CSARNSGNTIYF. The genes are TRBV29-1 and TRBJ1-3; D remains unclear. Between the trimmed V and J ends, which lost 7 bases and 0 bases, there was a span of 7 bases. CDR3 length equals 12 residues. The V gene's germline CDR1 is SQVTM and CDR2 ANQGSEA.

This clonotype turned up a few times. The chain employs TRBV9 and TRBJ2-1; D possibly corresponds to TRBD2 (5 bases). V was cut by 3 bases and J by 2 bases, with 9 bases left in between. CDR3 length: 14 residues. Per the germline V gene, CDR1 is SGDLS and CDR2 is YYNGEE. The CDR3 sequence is CASSGGNPYNEQFF. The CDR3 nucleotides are TGTGCCAGCAGCGGAGGGAACCCCTACAATGAGCAGTTCTTC.

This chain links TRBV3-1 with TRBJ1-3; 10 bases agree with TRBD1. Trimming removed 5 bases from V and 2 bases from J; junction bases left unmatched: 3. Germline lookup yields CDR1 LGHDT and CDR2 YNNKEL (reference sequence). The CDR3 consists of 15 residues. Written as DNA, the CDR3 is TGTGCCAGCAGCGACGACAGGGGGCCTGGAAACACCATATATTTT. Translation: CASSDDRGPGNTIYF.

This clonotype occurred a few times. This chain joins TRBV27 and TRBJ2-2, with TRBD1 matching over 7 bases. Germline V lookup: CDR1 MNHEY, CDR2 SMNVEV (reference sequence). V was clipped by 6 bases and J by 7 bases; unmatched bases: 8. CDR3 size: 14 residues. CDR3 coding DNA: TGTGCCAGCAGGAATGACAGGGTCAGCGGGGAGCTGTTTTTT. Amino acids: CASRNDRVSGELFF.

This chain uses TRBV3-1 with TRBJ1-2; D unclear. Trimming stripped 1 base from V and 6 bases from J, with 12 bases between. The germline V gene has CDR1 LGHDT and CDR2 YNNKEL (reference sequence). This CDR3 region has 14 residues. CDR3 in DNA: TGTGCCAGCAGCCAAGCCGGGGTCGGGAATGGCTACACCTTC. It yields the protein CASSQAGVGNGYTF.

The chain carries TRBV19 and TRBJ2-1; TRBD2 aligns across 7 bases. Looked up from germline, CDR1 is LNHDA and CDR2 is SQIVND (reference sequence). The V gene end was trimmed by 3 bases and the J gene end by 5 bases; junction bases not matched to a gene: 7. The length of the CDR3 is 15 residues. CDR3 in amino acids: CASSIGRESNNEQFF. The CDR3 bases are TGTGCCAGTAGTATCGGGCGGGAGAGCAACAATGAGCAGTTCTTC.

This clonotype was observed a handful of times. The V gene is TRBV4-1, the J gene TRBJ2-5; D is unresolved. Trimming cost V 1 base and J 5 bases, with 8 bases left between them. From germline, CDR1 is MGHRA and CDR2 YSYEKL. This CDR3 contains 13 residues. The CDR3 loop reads CASSQVRAETQYF. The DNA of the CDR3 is TGCGCCAGCAGCCAAGTGAGAGCGGAGACCCAGTACTTC.

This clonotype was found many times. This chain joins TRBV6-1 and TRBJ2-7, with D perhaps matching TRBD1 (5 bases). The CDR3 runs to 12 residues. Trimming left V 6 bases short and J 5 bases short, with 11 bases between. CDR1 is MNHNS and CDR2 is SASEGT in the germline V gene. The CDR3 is CASRKDTHEQYF. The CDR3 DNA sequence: TGTGCCAGCAGGAAGGACACCCACGAGCAGTACTTC.

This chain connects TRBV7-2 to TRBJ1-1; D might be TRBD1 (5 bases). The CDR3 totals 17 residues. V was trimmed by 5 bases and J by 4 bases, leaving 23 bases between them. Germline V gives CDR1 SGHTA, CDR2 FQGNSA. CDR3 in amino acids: CASSQARAGRGSTEAFF. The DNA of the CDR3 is TGTGCCAGCAGCCAGGCGCGTGCGGGGCGTGGGAGCACTGAAGCTTTCTTT.

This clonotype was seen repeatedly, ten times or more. In nucleotides, the CDR3 is TGTGCCAGCAGCTCCCCCGGGGAATCCACTGAAGCTTTCTTT. Amino acids: CASSSPGESTEAFF. The V gene is TRBV7-3, the J gene TRBJ1-1; no firm D call. Germline lookup yields CDR1 SGHTA and CDR2 FQGTGA. The V and J ends lost 4 bases and 4 bases respectively, with 13 bases between them. The CDR3 is 14 residues long.

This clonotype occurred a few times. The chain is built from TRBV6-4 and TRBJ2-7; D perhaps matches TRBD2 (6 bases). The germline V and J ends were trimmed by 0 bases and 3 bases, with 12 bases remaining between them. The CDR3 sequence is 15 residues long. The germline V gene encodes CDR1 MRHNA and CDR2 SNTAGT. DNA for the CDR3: TGTGCCAGCAGTGACTCTTCCCGGGAGTTCTACGAGCAGTACTTC. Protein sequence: CASSDSSREFYEQYF.

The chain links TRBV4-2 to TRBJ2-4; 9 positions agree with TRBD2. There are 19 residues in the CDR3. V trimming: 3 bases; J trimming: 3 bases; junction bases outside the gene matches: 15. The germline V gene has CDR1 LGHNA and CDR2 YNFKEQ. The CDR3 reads CASSHTTFSGRIGKNIQYF. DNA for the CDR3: TGTGCCAGCAGCCATACAACCTTTAGCGGGAGAATAGGCAAAAACATTCAGTACTTC.

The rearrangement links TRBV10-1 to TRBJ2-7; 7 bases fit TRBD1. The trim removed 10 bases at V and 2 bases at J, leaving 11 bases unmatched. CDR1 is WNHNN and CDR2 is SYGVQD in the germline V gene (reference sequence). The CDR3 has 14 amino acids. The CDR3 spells CATSASGTAYEQYF. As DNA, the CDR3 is TGCGCCACCTCTGCGTCCGGGACAGCCTACGAGCAGTACTTC.

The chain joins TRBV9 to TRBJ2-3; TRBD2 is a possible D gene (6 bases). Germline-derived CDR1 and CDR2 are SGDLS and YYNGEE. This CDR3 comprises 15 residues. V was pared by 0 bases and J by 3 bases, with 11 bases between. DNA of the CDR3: TGTGCCAGCAGCGTAGACGGGAGTATAACAGATACGCAGTATTTT. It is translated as CASSVDGSITDTQYF. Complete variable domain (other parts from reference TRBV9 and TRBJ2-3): DSGVTQTPKHLITATGQRVTLRCSPRSGDLSVYWYQQSLDQGLQFLIQYYNGEERAKGNILERFSAQQFPDLHSELNLSSLELGDSALYFCASSVDGSITDTQYFGPGTRLTVL.

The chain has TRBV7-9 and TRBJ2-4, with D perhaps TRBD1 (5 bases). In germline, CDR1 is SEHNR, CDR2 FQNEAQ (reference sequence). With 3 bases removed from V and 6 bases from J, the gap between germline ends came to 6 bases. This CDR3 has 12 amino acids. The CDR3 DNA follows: TGTGCCAGCAGCTTGCAGGGAAACATTCAGTACTTC. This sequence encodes CASSLQGNIQYF.

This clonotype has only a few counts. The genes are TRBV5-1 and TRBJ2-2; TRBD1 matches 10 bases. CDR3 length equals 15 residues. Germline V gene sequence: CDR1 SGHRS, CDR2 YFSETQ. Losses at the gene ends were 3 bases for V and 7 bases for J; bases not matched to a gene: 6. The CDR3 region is CASSWSGTGDGELFF. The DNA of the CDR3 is TGCGCCAGCAGCTGGTCCGGGACAGGGGACGGGGAGCTGTTTTTT.

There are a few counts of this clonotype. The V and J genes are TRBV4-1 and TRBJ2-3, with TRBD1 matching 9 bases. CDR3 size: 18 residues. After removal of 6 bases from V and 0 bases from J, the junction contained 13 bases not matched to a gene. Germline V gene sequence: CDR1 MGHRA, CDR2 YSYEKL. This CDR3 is CASSGTGRTGGSTDTQYF. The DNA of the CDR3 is TGCGCCAGCAGTGGGACAGGGCGAACGGGAGGTAGCACAGATACGCAGTATTTT.

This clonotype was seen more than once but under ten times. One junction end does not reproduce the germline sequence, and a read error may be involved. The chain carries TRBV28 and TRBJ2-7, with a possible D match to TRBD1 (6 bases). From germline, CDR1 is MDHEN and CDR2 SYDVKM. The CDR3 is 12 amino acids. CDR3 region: CASSLSSGVLGF. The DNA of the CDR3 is TGTGCCAGCAGTTTATCGTCAGGGGTTTTGGGATTC.

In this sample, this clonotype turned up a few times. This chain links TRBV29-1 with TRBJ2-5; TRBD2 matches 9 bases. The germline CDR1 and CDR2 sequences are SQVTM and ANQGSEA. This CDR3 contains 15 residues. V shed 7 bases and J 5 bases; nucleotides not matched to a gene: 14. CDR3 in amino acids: CSAWGAGGGGETQYF. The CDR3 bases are TGCAGCGCTTGGGGAGCGGGAGGAGGAGGGGAGACCCAGTACTTC.

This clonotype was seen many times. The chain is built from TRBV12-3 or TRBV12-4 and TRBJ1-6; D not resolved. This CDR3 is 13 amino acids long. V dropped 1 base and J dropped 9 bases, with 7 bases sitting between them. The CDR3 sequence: CASSLGSASPLHF. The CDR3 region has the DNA TGTGCCAGCAGTTTAGGGTCTGCTTCACCCCTCCACTTT.

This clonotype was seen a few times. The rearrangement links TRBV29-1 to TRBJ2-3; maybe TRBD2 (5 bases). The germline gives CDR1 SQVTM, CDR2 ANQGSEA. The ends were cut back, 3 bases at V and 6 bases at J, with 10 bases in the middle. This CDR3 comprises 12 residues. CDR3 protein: CSVEDTRDTQYF. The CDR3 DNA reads TGCAGCGTTGAGGATACTAGGGATACGCAGTATTTT.

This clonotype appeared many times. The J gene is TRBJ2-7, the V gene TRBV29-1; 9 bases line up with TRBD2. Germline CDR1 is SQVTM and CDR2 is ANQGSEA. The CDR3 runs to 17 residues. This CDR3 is CISVGLAGPIFSYEQYF. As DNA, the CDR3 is TGCATCAGCGTAGGGCTAGCGGGACCCATTTTCTCCTACGAGCAGTACTTC.

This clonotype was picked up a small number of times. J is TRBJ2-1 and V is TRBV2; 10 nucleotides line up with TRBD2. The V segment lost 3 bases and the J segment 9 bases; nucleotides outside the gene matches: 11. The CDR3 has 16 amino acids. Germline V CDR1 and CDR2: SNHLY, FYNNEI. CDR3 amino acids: CASSESAGGGFGEQFF. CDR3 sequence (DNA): TGTGCCAGCAGTGAGTCAGCGGGAGGGGGTTTCGGTGAGCAGTTCTTC.

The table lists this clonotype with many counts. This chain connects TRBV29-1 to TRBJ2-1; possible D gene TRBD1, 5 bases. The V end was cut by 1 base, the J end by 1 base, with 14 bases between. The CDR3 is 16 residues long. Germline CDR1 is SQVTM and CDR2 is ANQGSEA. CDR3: CSVEVPLGVSYNEQFF. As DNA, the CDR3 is TGCAGCGTTGAAGTGCCCTTAGGGGTTTCCTACAATGAGCAGTTCTTC.

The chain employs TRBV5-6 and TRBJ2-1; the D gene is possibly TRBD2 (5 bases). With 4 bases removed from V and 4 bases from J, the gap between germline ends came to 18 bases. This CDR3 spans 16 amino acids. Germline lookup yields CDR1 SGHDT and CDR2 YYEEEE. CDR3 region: CASSQRFRTQYNEQFF. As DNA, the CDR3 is TGTGCCAGCAGCCAAAGATTTCGGACTCAGTACAATGAGCAGTTCTTC.

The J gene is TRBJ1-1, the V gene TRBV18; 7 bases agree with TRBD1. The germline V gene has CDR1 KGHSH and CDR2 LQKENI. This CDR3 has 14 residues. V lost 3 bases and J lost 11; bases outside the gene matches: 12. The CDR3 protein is CASSPDRDPPWAFF. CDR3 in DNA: TGTGCCAGCTCACCTGACAGGGACCCCCCTTGGGCTTTCTTT.